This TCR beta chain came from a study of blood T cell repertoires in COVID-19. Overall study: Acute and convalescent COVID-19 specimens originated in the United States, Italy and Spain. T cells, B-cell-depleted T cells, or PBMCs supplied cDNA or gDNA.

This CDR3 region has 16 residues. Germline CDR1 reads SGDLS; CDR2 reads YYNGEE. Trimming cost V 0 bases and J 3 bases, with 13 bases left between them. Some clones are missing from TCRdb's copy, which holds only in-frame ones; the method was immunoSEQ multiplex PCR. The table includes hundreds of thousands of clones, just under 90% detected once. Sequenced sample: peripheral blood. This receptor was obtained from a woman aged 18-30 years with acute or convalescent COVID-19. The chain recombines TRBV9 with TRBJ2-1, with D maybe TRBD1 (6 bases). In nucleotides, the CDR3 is TGTGCCAGCAGCGTAGGAGGGGGTTTAGGCTACAATGAGCAGTTCTTC. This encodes CASSVGGGLGYNEQFF.